A selection of T cell receptor beta chains follows, all from one sample in a study of graft-versus-host responses after intestinal transplantation. TCRdb's table, derived via immunoSEQ multiplex PCR, lists solely in-frame clones and lacks some. The sample has 55,000 to 75,000 clones, about 80% seen once; the top ten hold 0.35% to 0.5%. These receptors' targets are unknown. The sequencing here drew on unstimulated CD4+ T cells sorted from spleen or lymph node cells, taken before transplant. These receptor sequences come from a human donor who was the organ donor for an intestinal transplant. The CDR3 runs from the conserved cysteine through the conserved F or W. A D gene is named only where the DNA matches it firmly.

D	V	J	CDR3	DNA
NA	TRBV6-1	TRBJ1-1	CATTVVNTEAFF	TGTGCCACTACAGTAGTGAACACTGAAGCTTTCTTT
TRBD2	TRBV7-8	TRBJ2-3	CASSPSPAGVTTDTQYF	TGTGCCAGCAGCCCTAGCCCAGCGGGGGTGACCACAGATACGCAGTATTTT
TRBD2	TRBV5-8	TRBJ2-5	CASSLGLAGPRVETQYF	TGTGCCAGCAGCCTGGGACTAGCGGGCCCCCGGGTAGAGACCCAGTACTTC
NA	TRBV15	TRBJ2-3	CATSRDRVEADTQYF	TGTGCCACCAGCAGAGACCGGGTCGAGGCAGATACGCAGTATTTT
NA	TRBV5-1	TRBJ1-2	CASSLAQGYGYTF	TGCGCCAGCAGCTTGGCACAGGGATATGGCTACACCTTC
TRBD1	TRBV7-9	TRBJ2-5	CASSPGQGGRETQYF	TGTGCCAGCAGCCCGGGACAGGGAGGGAGAGAGACCCAGTACTTC
NA	TRBV7-6	TRBJ1-4	CASSLRGTGTNEKLFF	TGTGCCAGCAGCTTACGAGGAACAGGAACTAATGAAAAACTGTTTTTT
TRBD2	TRBV10-1	TRBJ2-5	CASSEGGGSKQETQYF	TGCGCCAGCAGTGAAGGCGGGGGGTCGAAGCAAGAGACCCAGTACTTC
NA	TRBV6-4	TRBJ1-1	CASSSGTSNTEAFF	TGTGCCAGCAGTTCGGGGACATCGAACACTGAAGCTTTCTTT
NA	TRBV5-1	TRBJ2-6	CASSLGGSGANVLTF	TGCGCCAGCAGCTTGGGAGGCTCTGGGGCCAACGTCCTGACTTTC
NA	TRBV11-2	TRBJ1-5	CASSLDPGKTQPQHF	TGTGCCAGCAGCTTAGATCCAGGGAAGACTCAGCCCCAGCATTTT